The text below deals with one T cell receptor beta chain. Its antigen is undetermined. Trimming took off 2 bases at V and 8 bases at J, with 5 bases between the two ends. Germline V CDR1 and CDR2: SGHTS, YDEGEE. This CDR3 is 11 amino acids long. The method was immunoSEQ multiplex PCR; TCRdb's version includes in-frame clones alone and lacks a portion of them. The data contain about 480,000 clones, around nine tenths of them seen just once; the ten biggest clones take up around 13%. The entry originates in a study of Ad26.COV2.S vaccination and SARS-CoV-2 variants. The overall study: Within the COV1001 Ad26.COV2.S trial arm, the donor was enrolled.

Study-wide results and limits: Vaccinated individuals (as opposed to placebo recipients) had higher spike-specific TCR breadth. Reports say spike-specific CD8+ and CD4+ T cell responses covered substantial breadth after vaccination. Non-spike TCR breadth was similar in vaccine and placebo recipients.

Specified treatment: around 19 received Ad26.COV2.S at low or high dose, single or two shots; several received placebo; per-sample allocation not given. Day 63 following the first vaccine or placebo injection was when the samples were taken. The material was peripheral blood, obtained in a trial of Ad26.COV2.S vaccine versus placebo. This clonotype was obtained from a person between 18 and 60 years old who received the Ad26.COV2.S COVID-19 vaccine or a placebo. The chain joins TRBV5-8 to TRBJ2-1; D gene uncertain. CDR3 bases: TGTGCCAGCAGCTTCATCTATGAGCAGTTCTTC. Amino acid sequence: CASSFIYEQFF.